These 27 T cell receptor beta chains were sequenced from one sample in a study of blood T cell repertoires in COVID-19. Sequencing used immunoSEQ multiplex PCR; TCRdb keeps in-frame clones, though not all of them. The table lists 180,000 or so clones, approximately 85% of them singletons. Sequenced: peripheral blood. These receptors originate from a man aged 55 to 69 who had recovered from COVID-19.

The chain employs TRBV10-2 and TRBJ2-5; 16 bases align to TRBD2. The CDR3 runs to 18 residues. Looked up from germline, CDR1 is WSHSY and CDR2 is SAAADI. The V and J ends lost 4 bases and 5 bases, in that order; junction bases with no gene match: 10. CDR3 residues: CASSGAGTSGGAEETQYF. The CDR3 DNA sequence: TGCGCCAGCAGTGGCGCCGGGACTAGCGGGGGGGCGGAGGAGACCCAGTACTTC.

This sequence joins TRBV19 and TRBJ2-3; 7 bases agree with TRBD1. CDR1 and CDR2 from the germline V gene are LNHDA and SQIVND (reference sequence). This CDR3 is 13 amino acids long. Trimming at V came to 11 bases and at J to 7 bases, leaving 12 bases not matched to a gene. DNA of the CDR3: TGTGCCGTCCAAGGGGGCCTGGGGAATACGCAGTATTTT. This codes for CAVQGGLGNTQYF.

V is TRBV27 and J is TRBJ2-5; 9 bases line up with TRBD1. CDR3 length: 15 amino acids. The V and J ends lost 8 bases and 5 bases, in that order; junction bases with no gene match: 12. Per germline, CDR1 MNHEY and CDR2 SMNVEV (reference sequence). The CDR3 region is CASGRGQGRKETQYF. Written as DNA, the CDR3 is TGTGCCAGCGGACGGGGACAGGGTAGGAAGGAGACCCAGTACTTC.

Only a few counts were recorded for this clone. The chain recombines TRBV4-3 with TRBJ2-7; TRBD2 agrees at 13 bases. J gave up 6 bases and V 4 bases, and 9 bases lay outside the gene matches. CDR1 is LGHNA, CDR2 YSLEER, per germline. CDR3 length: 16 amino acids. The CDR3 protein is CASSPSGLAGVSEQYF. The CDR3 DNA follows: TGCGCCAGCAGCCCATCAGGACTAGCGGGGGTATCCGAGCAGTACTTC.

This clone was found a few times. The chain is built from TRBV2 and TRBJ1-2; 10 nucleotides agree with TRBD1. CDR1 is SNHLY, CDR2 FYNNEI, per germline. Germline trimming cut 4 bases from V and 5 bases from J; bases unmatched to any gene: 10. This CDR3 has 16 residues. CDR3 protein: CASSASRWTGGYGYTF. CDR3 bases: TGTGCCAGCAGTGCGTCGCGTTGGACAGGGGGGTATGGCTACACCTTC.

The genes are TRBV13 and TRBJ2-1; TRBD2 matches 11 bases. The germline CDR1 and CDR2 sequences are PRHDT and FYEKMQ (reference sequence). V was pared by 0 bases and J by 7 bases, with 8 bases of the junction left unmatched. CDR3 size: 17 residues. The CDR3 sequence is CASSLGVRLAGQNEQFF. The CDR3 coding sequence is TGTGCCAGCAGCTTAGGAGTTAGACTAGCGGGGCAAAATGAGCAGTTCTTC.

This rearrangement joins TRBV3-1 (or the pseudogene TRBV3-2) to TRBJ1-2, with D maybe TRBD1 (6 bases). The CDR3 has 15 amino acids. Trimming left V 6 bases short and J 11 bases short, with 25 bases between. CDR1 LGHDT and CDR2 YNNKEL come from the germline V gene (reference sequence). This chain's CDR3 is CASSRDDRLALGYTF. The CDR3 nucleotides are TGTGCCAGCAGTCGGGACGACAGGCTAGCCCTCGGATACACCTTC.

The rearrangement uses TRBV29-1 and TRBJ1-3; D ambiguous. Germline V lookup: CDR1 SQVTM, CDR2 ANQGSEA. Trimming removed 3 bases from V and 4 bases from J, with 7 bases in between. The length of the CDR3 is 12 residues. The CDR3 DNA is TGCAGCGTTGATGTTGGCGGAAACACCATATATTTT. Translating it yields CSVDVGGNTIYF.

V gene TRBV5-4 combines with J gene TRBJ2-5, with 9 bases lining up with TRBD1. The CDR3 runs 14 residues. From germline, CDR1 is SGHNT and CDR2 YYREEE (reference sequence). Germline trimming cut 3 bases from V and 5 bases from J; bases unmatched to any gene: 5. DNA for the CDR3: TGTGCCAGCAGCTCGTATGGACAGGGGGAGACCCAGTACTTC. Protein: CASSSYGQGETQYF.

The V gene is TRBV6-5, the J gene TRBJ1-2, with 7 bases aligning to TRBD1. This CDR3 spans 13 amino acids. With V trimmed by 2 bases and J by 8 bases, 5 bases remained unmatched. Per germline, CDR1 MNHEY and CDR2 SVGAGI. The CDR3 loop reads CASSYEGARGYTF. The CDR3 DNA sequence: TGTGCCAGCAGTTACGAGGGGGCAAGGGGCTACACCTTC.

This rearrangement joins TRBV5-1 to TRBJ1-1, with D possibly being TRBD1 (6 bases). The CDR3 runs 14 residues. The V gene's germline CDR1 is SGHRS and CDR2 YFSETQ. V gave up 1 base and J gave up 4 bases, with 11 bases separating them. The CDR3 DNA is TGCGCCAGCAGCTTGTGGACAGAGGGCACTGAAGCTTTCTTT. Translated, it gives CASSLWTEGTEAFF. Filled out from reference TRBV5-1 and TRBJ1-1, the complete variable domain reads KAGVTQTPRYLIKTRGQQVTLSCSPISGHRSVSWYQQTPGQGLQFLFEYFSETQRNKGNFPGRFSGRQFSNSRSEMNVSTLELGDSALYLCASSLWTEGTEAFFGQGTRLTVV.

This chain links TRBV7-9 with TRBJ1-6, with 8 bases matching TRBD1. The CDR3 has 13 amino acids. Germline CDR1 and CDR2: SEHNR and FQNEAQ (reference sequence). The V and J ends lost 8 bases and 7 bases, in that order; junction bases with no gene match: 4. The CDR3 is CASQGQGNSPLHF. CDR3 sequence (DNA): TGTGCCAGCCAAGGACAGGGAAATTCACCCCTCCACTTT. Full variable domain (rest looked up from reference TRBV7-9 and TRBJ1-6): DTGVSQNPRHKITKRGQNVTFRCDPISEHNRLYWYRQTLGQGPEFLTYFQNEAQLEKSRLLSDRFSAERPKGSFSTLEIQRTEQGDSAMYLCASQGQGNSPLHFGNGTRLTVT.

The J gene is TRBJ2-7, the V gene TRBV5-4, with D unclear. The CDR3 spans 15 residues. With 4 bases removed from V and 1 base from J, the gap between germline ends came to 15 bases. Germline V gene lookup returns CDR1 SGHNT and CDR2 YYREEE (reference sequence). CDR3 nucleotide sequence: TGTGCCAGCAGCAAAGGCGAGGTTGAATCCTACGAGCAGTACTTC. Its protein is CASSKGEVESYEQYF.

This clone was counted between two and nine times. V gene TRBV29-1 combines with J gene TRBJ2-7, with 9 nucleotides matching TRBD1. This CDR3 comprises 13 residues. The germline V gene has CDR1 SQVTM and CDR2 ANQGSEA. The V and J ends lost 7 bases and 6 bases, in that order; junction bases with no gene match: 10. The CDR3 here is CSAIIGQGSEQYF. CDR3 nucleotide sequence: TGCAGCGCCATTATTGGACAGGGGAGCGAGCAGTACTTC.

This chain links TRBV6-2 or TRBV6-3 with TRBJ1-5; TRBD1 agrees at 9 bases. The V and J ends lost 7 bases and 3 bases, in that order; junction bases with no gene match: 16. The CDR3 spans 18 residues. Germline V gene lookup returns CDR1 MNHEY and CDR2 SVGEGT. CDR3 nucleotides: TGTGCCAGCACCCCGACCCGGGACAGGGAGTTCTCCAATCAGCCCCAGCATTTT. Its protein is CASTPTRDREFSNQPQHF.

This sequence joins TRBV12-5 and TRBJ2-1; D is ambiguous. The CDR3 has 11 amino acids. The V gene's germline CDR1 is LGHNT and CDR2 FRNRAP. The V gene lost 4 bases and the J gene lost 9 bases, with 7 bases spanning the gap. This chain's CDR3 is CASGSPREQFF. The CDR3 DNA sequence: TGTGCTAGTGGTTCCCCCCGTGAGCAGTTCTTC.

V gene TRBV29-1 combines with J gene TRBJ2-2; 7 bases map to TRBD2. Trimming cost V 6 bases and J 6 bases; bases outside gene matches: 10. Germline lookup yields CDR1 SQVTM and CDR2 ANQGSEA. The CDR3 has 14 residues. The CDR3 DNA is TGCAGCGTCCTCGCGACGGGAGGACCCGGGGAGCTGTTTTTT. Its protein product is CSVLATGGPGELFF.

The chain is built from TRBV7-6 and TRBJ1-2; the match to TRBD1 covers 9 bases. Trimming cost V 4 bases and J 3 bases; bases outside gene matches: 12. The germline V gene encodes CDR1 SGHVS and CDR2 FNYEAQ. This CDR3 is built from 17 residues. In DNA, the CDR3 is TGTGCCAGCAGCTCGGGGACAGGGTCTAGCATTGACTATGGCTACACCTTC. Residues: CASSSGTGSSIDYGYTF.

The V and J genes are TRBV7-9 and TRBJ1-2, with D possibly matching TRBD1 (6 bases). CDR1 SEHNR and CDR2 FQNEAQ come from the germline V gene (reference sequence). The V end lost 4 bases, the J end lost 3 bases, and 9 bases lay between the germline ends. The CDR3 covers 13 residues. DNA for the CDR3: TGTGCCAGCAGCTCTGAGGGGGACTATGGCTACACCTTC. Translating gives CASSSEGDYGYTF.

The chain is built from TRBV9 and TRBJ2-1; TRBD2 agrees at 7 bases. Germline CDR1 reads SGDLS; CDR2 reads YYNGEE. This CDR3 comprises 17 residues. The ends lost 2 bases at V and 5 bases at J; junction bases unmatched: 13. The CDR3 spells CASSVAQLAPGDNEQFF. The CDR3 nucleotides read TGTGCCAGCAGCGTGGCCCAACTAGCGCCGGGTGACAATGAGCAGTTCTTC.

This rearrangement joins TRBV4-2 to TRBJ1-4; 9 positions agree with TRBD1. V dropped 4 bases and J dropped 8; count of bases not matched to a gene: 8. The CDR3 sequence is 15 residues long. Germline V gene data show CDR1 as LGHNA and CDR2 as YNFKEQ. Here the CDR3 DNA reads TGTGCCAGCAGCCCGACTGACAGGGGGGTGGAAAAACTGTTTTTT. It is translated as CASSPTDRGVEKLFF.

The chain is built from TRBV5-1 and TRBJ1-2; the D gene is possibly TRBD1 (6 bases). V lost 2 bases and J 1 base, leaving 9 bases between the germline ends. Germline V CDR1 and CDR2: SGHRS, YFSETQ. This CDR3 is built from 14 residues. The CDR3: CASSFRDINYGYTF. The DNA of the CDR3 is TGCGCCAGCAGCTTTAGGGACATTAACTATGGCTACACCTTC.

The V call is TRBV12-3 or TRBV12-4, the J call TRBJ1-1; D call uncertain. V was trimmed by 8 bases and J by 3 bases, leaving 10 bases between them. This CDR3 spans 12 amino acids. The DNA of the CDR3 is TGTGCCAGCTACAGAGATTACACTGAAGCTTTCTTT. Translating it yields CASYRDYTEAFF.

The CDR3 sequence: CASSDASGGSYNEQFF. In DNA, the CDR3 is TGCGCCAGCAGTGACGCTAGCGGGGGGTCATACAATGAGCAGTTCTTC. The chain links TRBV10-2 to TRBJ2-1, with TRBD2 matching 11 bases. This CDR3 region has 16 residues. Germline CDR1 WSHSY, CDR2 SAAADI. With V trimmed by 3 bases and J by 4 bases, 5 bases remained unmatched.

In nucleotides, the CDR3 is TGTGCCAGCAGCGTAGACCCGGGGACAAGTGGCTACACCTTC. As protein: CASSVDPGTSGYTF. The chain combines TRBV9 with TRBJ1-2; a weak D match, TRBD1 (6 bases). The germline V gene encodes CDR1 SGDLS and CDR2 YYNGEE. V lost 0 bases to trimming and J lost 7 bases, with 13 bases between them. The CDR3 is 14 amino acids.

The chain couples TRBV25-1 to TRBJ2-7; D ambiguous. The CDR3 runs to 12 residues. CDR1 MGHDK and CDR2 SYGVNS come from the germline V gene. Between the trimmed V and J ends, which lost 6 bases and 0 bases, there was a span of 6 bases. CDR3 residues: CASSLYSYEQYF. The CDR3 DNA reads TGTGCCAGCAGCCTTTACTCCTACGAGCAGTACTTC.

This chain links TRBV24-1 with TRBJ1-5; 9 bases line up with TRBD1. CDR3 size: 14 residues. Germline lookup yields CDR1 KGHDR and CDR2 SFDVKD. The ends lost 2 bases at V and 7 bases at J; junction bases unmatched: 2. The CDR3 nucleotides are TGTGCCACCAGTGATTGGACAGGGGTCCAGCCCCAGCATTTT. It yields the protein CATSDWTGVQPQHF.